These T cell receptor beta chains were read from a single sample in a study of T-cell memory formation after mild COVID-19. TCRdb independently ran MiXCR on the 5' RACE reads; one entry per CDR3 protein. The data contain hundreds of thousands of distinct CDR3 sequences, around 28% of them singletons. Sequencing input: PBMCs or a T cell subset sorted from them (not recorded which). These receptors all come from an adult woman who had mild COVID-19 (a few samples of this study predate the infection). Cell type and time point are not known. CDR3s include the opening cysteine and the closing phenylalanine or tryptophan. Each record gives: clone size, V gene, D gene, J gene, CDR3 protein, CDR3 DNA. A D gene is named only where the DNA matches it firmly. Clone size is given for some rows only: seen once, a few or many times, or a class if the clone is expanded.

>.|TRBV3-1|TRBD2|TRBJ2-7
CASSQNRLAGLGEQYF
TGTGCCAGCAGCCAAAACCGACTAGCGGGCTTGGGGGAGCAGTACTTC
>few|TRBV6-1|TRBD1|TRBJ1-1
CASSEGRTGFGVNTEAFF
TGTGCCAGCAGTGAAGGCCGGACAGGGTTTGGGGTGAACACTGAAGCTTTCTTT
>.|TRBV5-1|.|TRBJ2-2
CASSHGSSGELFF
TGCGCCAGCAGCCATGGAAGCTCCGGGGAGCTGTTTTTT
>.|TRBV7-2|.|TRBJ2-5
CASSYGTKETQYF
TGTGCCAGCAGCTATGGGACGAAAGAGACCCAGTACTTC
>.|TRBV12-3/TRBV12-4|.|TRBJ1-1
CASSFSPFMNTEAFF
TGTGCCAGCAGTTTTTCCCCCTTTATGAACACTGAAGCTTTCTTT
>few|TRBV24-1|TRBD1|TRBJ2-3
CATSARTGRTDTQYF
TGTGCCACCAGTGCCAGGACAGGACGCACAGATACGCAGTATTTT
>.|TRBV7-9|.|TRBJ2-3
CASSPSSTLSTDTQYF
TGTGCCAGCAGCCCGTCGTCGACATTAAGCACAGATACGCAGTATTTT
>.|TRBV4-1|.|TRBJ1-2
CASSPWEGDYGYTF
TGCGCCAGCAGCCCCTGGGAGGGGGACTATGGCTACACCTTC
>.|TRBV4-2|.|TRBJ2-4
CASSQVEDTLNIQYF
TGTGCCAGCAGTCAGGTCGAGGACACCTTAAACATTCAGTACTTC
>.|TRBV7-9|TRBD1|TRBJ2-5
CASSASGTGGQTQYF
TGTGCCAGCAGTGCCTCCGGGACAGGGGGCCAGACCCAGTACTTC
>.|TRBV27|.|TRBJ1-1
CASSPTLQESEAFF
TGTGCCAGCAGCCCGACGCTGCAGGAGAGTGAAGCTTTCTTT
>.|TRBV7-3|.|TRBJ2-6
CASSPAGRILSSGANVLTF
TGTGCCAGCAGTCCTGCGGGGAGAATACTAAGCTCTGGGGCCAACGTCCTGACTTTC
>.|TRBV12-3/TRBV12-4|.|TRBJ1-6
CASSLQGSSYNSPLHF
TGTGCCAGCAGTTTACAGGGGAGCTCCTATAATTCACCCCTCCACTTT
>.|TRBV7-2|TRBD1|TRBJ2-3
CASSLVRTGVRSDTQYF
TGTGCCAGCAGCTTAGTTCGGACAGGGGTTAGGTCAGATACGCAGTATTTT
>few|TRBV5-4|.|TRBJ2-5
CASSLDVKETQYF
TGTGCCAGCAGCTTGGACGTGAAAGAGACCCAGTACTTC
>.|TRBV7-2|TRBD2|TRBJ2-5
CASSLMGSGRASETQYF
TGTGCCAGCAGCTTAATGGGGAGCGGGAGGGCCAGTGAGACCCAGTACTTC
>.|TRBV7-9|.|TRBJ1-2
CASSPSLTGGRYGYTF
TGTGCCAGCAGCCCTTCCCTTACCGGCGGCCGCTATGGCTACACCTTC
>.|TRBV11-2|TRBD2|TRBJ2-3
CASSLGPGPGGDTDTQYF
TGTGCCAGCAGCTTAGGCCCGGGTCCGGGAGGGGACACAGATACGCAGTATTTT
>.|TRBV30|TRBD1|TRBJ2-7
CAWSAPREPGGYEQYF
TGTGCCTGGAGTGCGCCTCGCGAGCCAGGGGGCTACGAGCAGTACTTC
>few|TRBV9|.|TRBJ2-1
CASSVRSGRYEQFF
TGTGCCAGCAGCGTTAGATCGGGTAGATATGAGCAGTTCTTC
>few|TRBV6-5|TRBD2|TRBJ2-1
CASSTSGGNEQFF
TGTGCCAGCAGTACCAGCGGGGGCAATGAGCAGTTCTTC
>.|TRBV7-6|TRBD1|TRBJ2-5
CASSPLTGGGETQYF
TGTGCCAGCAGCCCCTTGACAGGGGGAGGAGAGACCCAGTACTTC
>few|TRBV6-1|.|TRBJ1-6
CASSEAVNSVNSPLHF
TGTGCCAGCAGTGAAGCGGTCAACTCGGTTAATTCACCCCTCCACTTT
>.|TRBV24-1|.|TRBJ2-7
CATSDRHRYEQYF
TGTGCCACCAGTGACCGACATCGCTACGAGCAGTACTTC
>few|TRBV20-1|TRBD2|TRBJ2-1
CSARPSGRAIQQFF
TGCAGTGCTAGGCCCAGCGGGAGGGCCATCCAGCAGTTCTTC
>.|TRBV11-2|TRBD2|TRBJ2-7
CASSLGLAGQSSYEQYF
TGTGCCAGCAGCTTAGGCCTAGCGGGCCAAAGCTCCTACGAGCAGTACTTC
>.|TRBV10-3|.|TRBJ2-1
CAISGQSSYNEQFF
TGTGCCATCAGCGGCCAAAGCTCCTACAATGAGCAGTTCTTC
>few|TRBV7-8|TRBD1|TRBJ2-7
CASSFGQGNYEQYF
TGTGCCAGCAGCTTCGGACAGGGAAACTACGAGCAGTACTTC
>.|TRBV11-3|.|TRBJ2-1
CASSLESGSRHNEQFF
TGTGCCAGCAGCTTAGAATCCGGGAGCCGCCACAATGAGCAGTTCTTC
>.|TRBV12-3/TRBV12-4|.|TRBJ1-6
CASSLFGPDSNSPLHF
TGTGCCAGCAGTTTATTTGGGCCGGACAGTAATTCACCCCTCCACTTT
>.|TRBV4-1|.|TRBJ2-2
CVTRRGTNTGELFF
TGCGTCACAAGACGGGGGACGAACACCGGGGAGCTGTTTTTT
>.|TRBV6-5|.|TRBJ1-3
CASSPYGLSSGNTIYF
TGTGCCAGCAGTCCGTACGGGCTTAGCTCTGGAAACACCATATATTTT
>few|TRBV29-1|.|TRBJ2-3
CSVRTGDVQGDTQYF
TGCAGCGTCCGAACGGGAGACGTCCAGGGAGATACGCAGTATTTT
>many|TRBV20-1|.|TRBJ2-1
CSARVGTRNNEQFF
TGCAGTGCTAGAGTTGGGACTCGGAACAATGAGCAGTTCTTC
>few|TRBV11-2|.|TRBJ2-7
CASSFYRGGTYEQYF
TGTGCCAGCAGCTTCTACAGGGGGGGGACCTACGAGCAGTACTTC
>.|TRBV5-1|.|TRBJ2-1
CASSPTGGSSYNEQFF
TGCGCCAGCAGCCCTACAGGCGGCAGCTCCTACAATGAGCAGTTCTTC
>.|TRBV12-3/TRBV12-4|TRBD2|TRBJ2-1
CASSLVGTSLTEQFF
TGTGCCAGCAGTTTAGTCGGGACTAGTTTGACTGAGCAGTTCTTC
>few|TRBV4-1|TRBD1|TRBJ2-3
CASSQGDRSTDTQYF
TGCGCCAGCAGCCAAGGGGACAGGAGCACAGATACGCAGTATTTT
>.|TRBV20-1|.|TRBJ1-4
CSASATGQWEKLFF
TGCAGTGCCTCAGCCACGGGGCAGTGGGAAAAACTGTTTTTT
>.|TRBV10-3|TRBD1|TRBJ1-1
CAIQDRLNTEAFF
TGTGCCATCCAGGACAGGTTGAACACTGAAGCTTTCTTT
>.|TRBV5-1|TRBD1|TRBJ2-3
CASSLSTGALPATQYF
TGCGCCAGCAGCTTGAGCACAGGGGCGTTGCCAGCTACGCAGTATTTT
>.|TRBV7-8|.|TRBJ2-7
CASSLGSGREQYF
TGTGCCAGCAGCTTAGGCTCGGGCCGCGAGCAGTACTTC
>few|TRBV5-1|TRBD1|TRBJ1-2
CASSLDGTGPYGYTF
TGCGCCAGCAGCTTGGACGGGACAGGGCCCTATGGCTACACCTTC
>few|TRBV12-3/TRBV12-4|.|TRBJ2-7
CASSLTGGGEQYF
TGTGCCAGCAGTTTAACCGGGGGTGGCGAGCAGTACTTC
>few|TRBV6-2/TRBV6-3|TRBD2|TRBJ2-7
CASQRLAGGYEQYF
TGTGCCAGCCAACGACTAGCGGGGGGCTACGAGCAGTACTTC
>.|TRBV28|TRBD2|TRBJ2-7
CASSSPPSGGPEEQYF
TGTGCCAGCAGTTCCCCCCCTTCGGGGGGGCCAGAGGAGCAGTACTTC
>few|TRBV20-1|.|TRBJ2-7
CSPRARYEQYF
TGCAGTCCGAGGGCCCGCTACGAGCAGTACTTC
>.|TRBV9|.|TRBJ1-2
CASSVDRVGYGYTF
TGTGCCAGCAGCGTAGACAGGGTCGGCTATGGCTACACCTTC
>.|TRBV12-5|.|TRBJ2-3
CASGLVLEGTDTQYF
TGTGCTAGTGGTTTGGTACTGGAGGGCACAGATACGCAGTATTTT